The sequence of this T cell receptor beta chain was determined in a study of early T cells in non-severe SARS-CoV-2 infection. About the research overall: Bulk RNA isolated from unsorted whole blood underwent sequencing; chains were not paired. General observations from the study: VDJdb matching, biased toward anti-spike CD8 responses, missed private and CD4 specificities.

Individual cDNA molecules were tagged with unique molecular identifiers, the study reported. TCRdb recomputed calls from the 5' RACE reads with MiXCR, one row per CDR3 protein. The repertoire holds some 91,000 distinct CDR3 sequences, with roughly 9.6% as singletons. Points on this clonotype: Its antigen is currently unknown. Given a much more abundant clone one base away, this may be a read error.

Germline CDR1 SGHDN, CDR2 FVKESK. This CDR3 spans 13 amino acids. The V gene is TRBV14, the J gene TRBJ2-6; no definite D call. Sequenced material: whole blood, taken at baseline. The origin of this receptor is an adult who was a healthcare worker with PCR-confirmed SARS-CoV-2 infection or an uninfected control (not recorded which). CDR3 nucleotides: TGTGCCAGCAGCCTCCCTGGGACCAACGTCCTGACTTTC. Translated, it gives CASSLPGTNVLTF.